The clone carrying this T cell receptor (beta chain) was seen more than once but under ten times. Its cognate antigen is unknown. Preparation of the TCRbeta library used unique molecular identifiers. TCRdb analysed the PCR reads with MiXCR anew, one entry per CDR3 protein. The sample comprises fewer than 550,000 distinct CDR3 sequences, roughly an eighth of which are singletons, and around 13% rests with the top ten. This entry belongs to a study of T-cell reconstitution after alpha-beta-depleted transplantation in children. Study-wide results and limits: Reportedly, roughly two months post-transplant, alpha-beta T cells arose from several hundred expanded graft clones.

Germline values: CDR1 LGHNA, CDR2 YSLEER. V lost 3 bases to trimming and J lost 4 bases; unmatched junction nucleotides: 14. The CDR3 extends over 17 amino acids. The chain has TRBV4-3 and TRBJ1-2; TRBD1 matches 7 bases. This clonotype originated in a female patient aged 2-15 years who had a stem cell transplant for aplastic anemia, so the T cells may come from the graft donor. Here the sequenced sample was PBMCs, mostly from graft donor cells, taken 180 days after TCRalphabeta/CD19-depleted stem cell transplant. The CDR3, as DNA: TGCGCCAGCAGCCAGTCAAATAGGGGACAGAGGATCTATGGCTACACCTTC. Amino acid sequence: CASSQSNRGQRIYGYTF.